The clone carrying this T cell receptor beta chain was found a few times. Its antigen is currently unknown. The data derive from a study of blood T cells in healthy people across ages. Donor samples were obtained from healthy Caucasian individuals from Russia, aged about 6 to 95. It was with a sample-barcoded 5' primer and a J-beta primer mix that a second PCR of roughly 6 to 12 cycles was run. TCRdb re-analysed the 5' RACE reads in MiXCR, keeping a single row per CDR3 protein. The top ten hold approximately 4% of the sample, which has some 800,000 distinct CDR3 sequences, more than 20% seen once. Germline values: CDR1 SGHRS, CDR2 YFSETQ. This CDR3 has 13 amino acids. Overall study findings and caveats: Estimated diversity across one million T cells was deemed an underestimate. The recorded TCR beta diversity per million T cells decreased in a roughly linear manner with age.

These records were also assigned to another study, of T cells of mothers and their children. From that study: For each mother, over 9 million TCR beta CDR3 reads were obtained, and for each child, 2.5 million to 3 million.

V is TRBV5-1 and J is TRBJ2-5; weak D call: TRBD1 (6 bases). The last part of the DNA fits TRBJ2-7 better; the J call may be wrong. This sequence was found in a boy aged 5-17 years in good health. The sample taken for sequencing was blood. CDR3 sequence reads: CASSEGVYYEQYF. Here the CDR3 DNA reads TGCGCCAGCAGCGAGGGGGTTTACTACGAGCAGTACTTC.